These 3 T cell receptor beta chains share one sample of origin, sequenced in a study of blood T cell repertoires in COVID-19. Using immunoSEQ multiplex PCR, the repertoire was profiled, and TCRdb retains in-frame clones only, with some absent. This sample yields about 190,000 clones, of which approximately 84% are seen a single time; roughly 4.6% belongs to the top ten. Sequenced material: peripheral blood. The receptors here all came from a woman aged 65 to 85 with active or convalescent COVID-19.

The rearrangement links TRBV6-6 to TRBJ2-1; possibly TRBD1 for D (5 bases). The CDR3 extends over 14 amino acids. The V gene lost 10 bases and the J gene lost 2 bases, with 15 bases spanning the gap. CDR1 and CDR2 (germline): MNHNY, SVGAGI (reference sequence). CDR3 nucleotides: TGTGCCACCCAAGGGGTCGGAGCCTACAATGAGCAGTTCTTC. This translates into CATQGVGAYNEQFF.

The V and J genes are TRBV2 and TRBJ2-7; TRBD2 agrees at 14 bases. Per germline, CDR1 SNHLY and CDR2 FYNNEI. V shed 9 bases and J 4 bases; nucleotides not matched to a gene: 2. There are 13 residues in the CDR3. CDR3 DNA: TGTGCCAGAGGGACTAGCGGGAGATACGAGCAGTACTTC. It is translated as CARGTSGRYEQYF.

The CDR3 DNA is TGTGCCAGCAGTTTACTGGCAGGGGGCATTAACTATGGCTACACCTTC. Encoded protein: CASSLLAGGINYGYTF. The chain is built from TRBV28 and TRBJ1-2, with 8 bases that match TRBD1. V was pared by 2 bases and J by 1 base, with 6 bases of the junction left unmatched. Germline-derived CDR1 and CDR2 are MDHEN and SYDVKM. The CDR3 is made up of 16 amino acids.